A selection of T cell receptor beta chains follows, all from one sample in a study of control samples from healthy donors and cancer patients. Measured with immunoSEQ multiplex PCR; TCRdb has only the in-frame clones, and not every one. This sample carries about 110,000 clones, roughly nine tenths of them seen once, and the ten largest clones take more than 3.5%. Sequencing was carried out using blood. These receptors were taken from a human donor in good health. The donor label of this sample is uncertain. CDR3s include the opening cysteine and the closing phenylalanine or tryptophan. A D gene is named only where the DNA matches it firmly. Only some rows state a clone size, as once, few, many or a class for expanded clones.

v_gene,d_gene,j_gene,abundance,CDR3aa,CDR3nt
TRBV6-6,TRBD1,TRBJ1-5,-,CASHREGAQGNQPQHF,TGTGCCAGCCACAGGGAGGGGGCGCAGGGCAATCAGCCCCAGCATTTT
TRBV7-3,-,TRBJ2-1,-,CASSTPPTGRSYNEQFF,TGTGCCAGCAGCACCCCACCGACAGGCCGCTCCTACAATGAGCAGTTCTTC
TRBV19,-,TRBJ1-2,-,CASLPDGHYGYTF,TGTGCCAGTCTCCCGGACGGACACTATGGCTACACCTTC
TRBV28,TRBD2,TRBJ2-5,-,CASTGTRWGETQYF,TGTGCCAGCACCGGGACTAGATGGGGAGAGACCCAGTACTTC
TRBV7-9,TRBD1,TRBJ1-1,-,CASSLGWDRAEAFF,TGTGCCAGCAGCTTAGGGTGGGACAGGGCTGAAGCTTTCTTT
TRBV19,TRBD1,TRBJ1-1,-,CASATGQRTEAFF,TGTGCCAGCGCGACAGGGCAGAGAACTGAAGCTTTCTTT
TRBV24-1,TRBD1,TRBJ1-2,-,CATSDVGDRASTF,TGTGCCACCAGTGACGTAGGGGACAGGGCTTCCACCTTC
TRBV7-9,-,TRBJ1-4,-,CASSLGGLPNEKLFF,TGTGCCAGCAGCTTAGGTGGGCTGCCTAATGAAAAACTGTTTTTT
TRBV6-5,TRBD1,TRBJ1-2,-,CASLRQGASGYTF,TGTGCCAGCCTCAGGCAGGGGGCGAGTGGCTACACCTTC
TRBV7-8,-,TRBJ1-3,-,CASKGGSGNTIYF,TGTGCCAGCAAGGGGGGCTCTGGAAACACCATATATTTT
TRBV12-3/TRBV12-4,TRBD1,TRBJ1-1,-,CASRGQGFSEAFF,TGTGCCAGCAGGGGACAGGGGTTCTCTGAAGCTTTCTTT
TRBV19,TRBD1,TRBJ2-3,-,CASSRVDRDTDTQYF,TGTGCCAGTAGCAGAGTCGACAGGGACACAGATACGCAGTATTTT
TRBV28,-,TRBJ1-2,-,CASSFRGYGYTF,TGTGCCAGCAGTTTTCGGGGTTATGGCTACACCTTC
TRBV6-5,-,TRBJ1-6,-,CASSREFDSPLHF,TGTGCCAGCTCCCGAGAATTTGATTCACCCCTCCACTTT
TRBV29-1,TRBD1,TRBJ2-3,-,CSVGGTQGAGTDTQYF,TGCAGCGTTGGGGGGACCCAGGGGGCGGGCACAGATACGCAGTATTTT
TRBV2,-,TRBJ1-3,-,CASMVRESRDTIYF,TGTGCCAGCATGGTCAGGGAAAGTCGTGACACCATATATTTT
TRBV6-4,-,TRBJ2-1,-,CASSNGNEQFF,TGTGCCAGCTCCAATGGAAATGAGCAGTTCTTC
TRBV18,TRBD2,TRBJ2-7,-,CASSPSRAGGLGEQYF,TGTGCCAGCTCACCAAGCCGGGCGGGGGGACTTGGCGAGCAGTACTTC
TRBV6-6,-,TRBJ2-1,-,CASSYALGDEQFF,TGTGCCAGCAGTTACGCCCTGGGGGATGAGCAGTTCTTC
TRBV14,-,TRBJ2-1,-,CASSQSPWQGPIYNEQFF,TGTGCCAGCAGCCAAAGCCCCTGGCAGGGGCCTATCTACAATGAGCAGTTCTTC
TRBV7-8,TRBD1,TRBJ2-1,-,CASSRDRASYNGQFF,TGTGCCAGCAGCAGGGACAGGGCCTCCTACAATGGGCAGTTCTTC
TRBV7-8,TRBD1,TRBJ1-1,-,CASSLSRGRWVNTEAFF,TGTGCCAGCAGCTTATCTAGGGGGCGCTGGGTGAACACTGAAGCTTTCTTT
TRBV6-5,-,TRBJ2-7,-,CASSPQGGYYEQYF,TGTGCCAGCAGCCCACAGGGAGGGTACTACGAGCAGTACTTC
TRBV10-3,-,TRBJ2-3,-,CAISQNSDTQYF,TGTGCCATCAGTCAAAATTCAGATACGCAGTATTTT
TRBV19,TRBD2,TRBJ2-1,-,CASSMPGLAVYNEQFF,TGTGCCAGTAGTATGCCGGGACTAGCGGTCTACAATGAGCAGTTCTTC
TRBV6-4,-,TRBJ2-2,few,CASSDSGSNTGELFF,TGTGCCAGCAGTGACTCTGGCAGCAACACCGGGGAGCTGTTTTTT
TRBV9,TRBD1,TRBJ1-1,-,CASSANRGTVNTEAFF,TGTGCCAGCAGCGCAAACAGGGGAACGGTGAACACTGAAGCTTTCTTT
TRBV10-1,-,TRBJ1-1,-,CASSVTGTEAFF,TGCGCCAGCAGTGTTACAGGGACTGAAGCTTTCTTT
TRBV6-5,-,TRBJ1-5,-,CASSPHGSLNQPQHF,TGTGCCAGCAGTCCACACGGCAGTCTGAATCAGCCCCAGCATTTT
TRBV4-1,-,TRBJ2-5,once,CASSQDQGRWVETQYF,TGCGCCAGCAGCCAAGATCAGGGACGTTGGGTAGAGACCCAGTACTTC
TRBV4-3,-,TRBJ2-1,-,CASSQVQNEQFF,TGCGCCAGCAGCCAAGTTCAGAATGAGCAGTTCTTC
TRBV19,-,TRBJ1-2,-,CASSTHFPSANYGYTF,TGTGCCAGTAGTACACATTTCCCCAGCGCTAACTATGGCTACACCTTC
TRBV3-1/TRBV3-2,-,TRBJ2-7,-,CASSRGTTPRSVYF,TGTGCCAGCAGCCGAGGGACAACCCCTAGGTCAGTGTACTTC
TRBV18,-,TRBJ1-2,-,CASSPSAQDGYTF,TGTGCCAGCTCACCCAGTGCTCAGGATGGCTACACCTTC
TRBV19,-,TRBJ1-3,-,CASSIQGRTGNTIYF,TGTGCCAGTAGTATTCAGGGAAGGACTGGAAACACCATATATTTT
TRBV7-3,-,TRBJ2-2,few,CASSLSGNTGELFF,TGTGCCAGCAGCTTATCCGGGAACACCGGGGAGCTGTTTTTT
TRBV30,-,TRBJ2-7,-,CACHYRVHEQYF,TGTGCCTGCCACTACAGGGTCCACGAGCAGTACTTC
TRBV6-6,-,TRBJ2-1,-,CASRDDGTHSYNEQFF,TGTGCCAGCAGGGACGACGGGACACACTCCTACAATGAGCAGTTCTTC
TRBV30,-,TRBJ1-1,once,CAWSVARGGTEAFF,TGTGCCTGGAGTGTCGCCAGGGGTGGCACTGAAGCTTTCTTT
TRBV15,-,TRBJ2-2,-,CATSSPRTGTGELFF,TGTGCCACCAGCAGTCCTCGGACCGGCACCGGGGAGCTGTTTTTT
TRBV12-5,TRBD1,TRBJ1-4,-,CASGHRRLTRTGPEKLFF,TGTGCTAGTGGCCACCGACGTCTAACCCGGACAGGGCCTGAAAAACTGTTTTTT
TRBV5-1,TRBD1,TRBJ1-6,-,CASRADREGSPLHF,TGCGCCAGCAGAGCCGACAGGGAGGGTTCACCCCTCCACTTT
TRBV19,-,TRBJ1-1,-,CASSAGLNTEAFF,TGTGCCAGTAGTGCAGGGTTGAACACTGAAGCTTTCTTT
TRBV6-6,-,TRBJ1-6,-,CASSLTGDNSPLHF,TGTGCCAGCAGCTTAACAGGTGATAATTCACCCCTCCACTTT
TRBV12-3/TRBV12-4,TRBD1,TRBJ1-2,-,CASRTGFSGYTF,TGTGCCAGCAGGACAGGGTTTTCTGGCTACACCTTC
TRBV5-6,-,TRBJ1-4,-,CASSYTTNEKLFF,TGTGCCAGCAGCTACACAACTAATGAAAAACTGTTTTTT
TRBV9,TRBD2,TRBJ2-5,-,CASSYGTSGGFGQETQYF,TGTGCCAGCAGCTATGGGACTAGCGGGGGGTTCGGGCAAGAGACCCAGTACTTC
TRBV19,TRBD2,TRBJ2-7,-,CASSKAGGLASYEQYF,TGTGCCAGTAGTAAAGCGGGGGGGCTCGCGAGCTACGAGCAGTACTTC
TRBV5-1,-,TRBJ2-1,-,CATHRDVSSYNEQFF,TGCGCCACCCACCGGGATGTTAGCTCCTACAATGAGCAGTTCTTC
TRBV30,-,TRBJ1-5,-,CACQGGDNQPQHF,TGTGCCTGTCAGGGAGGCGACAATCAGCCCCAGCATTTT
TRBV6-4,TRBD1,TRBJ2-3,-,CASSDSGGADTQYF,TGTGCCAGCAGTGACTCAGGGGGCGCAGATACGCAGTATTTT
TRBV5-4,TRBD2,TRBJ2-4,-,CASSLDRPGGKNIQYF,TGTGCCAGCAGCTTGGACCGACCGGGGGGCAAAAACATTCAGTACTTC
TRBV10-3,TRBD1,TRBJ1-3,-,CAIHTGGRNTIYF,TGTGCCATTCATACAGGGGGCAGAAACACCATATATTTT
TRBV5-1,-,TRBJ1-2,-,CASSLAQPGTPAF,TGCGCCAGCAGCTTGGCCCAACCCGGGACACCGGCCTTC